This is a list of T cell receptor beta chains from one sample in a study of blood T cell repertoires in COVID-19. The table came from immunoSEQ multiplex PCR; TCRdb's copy has only in-frame clones and leaves some out. Here the sample spans a few hundred thousand clones, about 82% being singletons. The specimen was peripheral blood. The receptors originated from a woman aged 50 to 65 with acute or convalescent COVID-19. Both conserved end residues are part of each CDR3. D genes are given only for firm matches. Size tells how often a clone was seen (once, few, many) or the class of an expanded clone, and some rows leave it out.

j_call	d_call	clone_size	v_call	cdr3_nt	cdr3_aa
TRBJ1-4	.	.	TRBV18	TGTGCCAGCTCACCCGTGCAGTCTAATGAAAAACTGTTTTTT	CASSPVQSNEKLFF
TRBJ2-5	TRBD1	.	TRBV19	TGTGCCAGTAGCCGTATCGGGACAGCGCAAGAGACCCAGTACTTC	CASSRIGTAQETQYF
TRBJ2-2	.	.	TRBV28	TGTGCCAGCAGTTCTAGCGCCGGGGAGCTGTTTTTT	CASSSSAGELFF
TRBJ2-5	TRBD2	.	TRBV5-4	TGTGCCAGCAGCTTGGGACTAGCGGGCATATCGGAGACCCAGTACTTC	CASSLGLAGISETQYF
TRBJ1-2	TRBD1	.	TRBV5-1	TGCGCCAGCAGCTATGGACAGGGTACTAACTATGGCTACACCTTC	CASSYGQGTNYGYTF
TRBJ1-5	.	few	TRBV2	TGTGCCAGCGGGCAGGGGCGGCCCGGTCAGCCCCAGCATTTT	CASGQGRPGQPQHF
TRBJ1-2	.	.	TRBV28	TGTGCCAGCAGTTTCCCGTACACAGGTCCCAATGGCTACACCTTC	CASSFPYTGPNGYTF
TRBJ1-6	.	.	TRBV12-2	TGTGCAAGTCGCTTCAGGGACAGGGGGTTTCGTGGTTCACCCCTCCACTTT	CASRFRDRGFRGSPLHF
TRBJ2-1	.	.	TRBV6-5	TGTGCCAGCAGTTACCGACCGACAGACACTCTATTCTTC	CASSYRPTDTLFF
TRBJ1-4	.	.	TRBV28	TGTGCCAGCAGCCAGACAGGCCGTAATGAAAAACTGTTTTTT	CASSQTGRNEKLFF
TRBJ1-4	.	.	TRBV7-2	TGTGCCAGCAGCCCTCGCGGTGCAACTAATGAAAAACTGTTTTTT	CASSPRGATNEKLFF
TRBJ1-5	.	.	TRBV21-1	TGTGCCAGCAGCAAGACTATGACAGGGGACAATCAGCCCCAGCATTTT	CASSKTMTGDNQPQHF
TRBJ1-5	.	.	TRBV7-8	TGTGCCAGCAGCTTAGTGGGGGGGCACGGTCAGCCCCAGCATTTT	CASSLVGGHGQPQHF
TRBJ2-1	TRBD2	.	TRBV4-3	TGCGCCAGCAGCCAAGAAGGCGGCGGGACTACTGAGCAGTTCTTC	CASSQEGGGTTEQFF
TRBJ2-2	TRBD1	.	TRBV6-4	TGTGCCAGCAGTGACTTGGGACAGGGGGAGAACACCGGGGAGCTGTTTTTT	CASSDLGQGENTGELFF
TRBJ2-2	TRBD2	once	TRBV5-1	TGCGCCAGCAGCCCGAACGGGCTAGCGGGAGCCGGGGAGCTGTTTTTT	CASSPNGLAGAGELFF
TRBJ1-5	.	.	TRBV21-1	TGTGCCAGCAGCAGCGGACAACAGGGGCCGGGGGATCAGCCCCAGCATTTT	CASSSGQQGPGDQPQHF
TRBJ1-2	TRBD1	many	TRBV4-3	TGCGCCAGCAGCCAAGGTGAGGGGGCAGGTGGCTACACCTTC	CASSQGEGAGGYTF
TRBJ2-1	TRBD2	.	TRBV27	TGTGCCAGCAGTTCCCCCGGGACTAGCGGGAGCAATGAGCAGTTCTTC	CASSSPGTSGSNEQFF
TRBJ1-2	.	.	TRBV9	TGTGCCAGCAGCCCTCAGGGGACTAACTATGGCTACACCTTC	CASSPQGTNYGYTF
TRBJ2-7	TRBD1	.	TRBV10-3	TGTGCCATCAGTGAGCCAGGCCGGGACAGGGGGTTC	CAISEPGRDRGF
TRBJ2-5	.	.	TRBV3-1/TRBV3-2	TGTGCCAGCAGCCAAGATTGGGGCTCGCAAGAGACCCAGTACTTC	CASSQDWGSQETQYF
TRBJ1-6	.	.	TRBV6-4	TGTGCCAGCAGTCTGTTGGGGGCTAATTCACCCCTCCACTTT	CASSLLGANSPLHF
TRBJ1-2	.	.	TRBV5-6	TGTGCCAGCAGCACCGACATAAACTATGGCTACACCTTC	CASSTDINYGYTF
TRBJ1-1	TRBD1	.	TRBV11-2	TGTGCCAGCAGCTTCCAGGGACAGGTGAACACTGAAGCTTTCTTT	CASSFQGQVNTEAFF
TRBJ2-4	.	.	TRBV11-3	TGTGCCAGCAGCGCGAGAGGTCCCATCACCTCCAAAAACATTCAGTACTTC	CASSARGPITSKNIQYF
TRBJ2-3	TRBD1	.	TRBV18	TGTGCCAGCTCACCACGGACAGGCGGCACAGATACGCAGTATTTT	CASSPRTGGTDTQYF
TRBJ2-1	TRBD2	.	TRBV4-2	TGTGCCAGCAGCCAAGACTTCGCGGGAGGCTACAATGAGCAGTTCTTC	CASSQDFAGGYNEQFF
TRBJ1-3	TRBD1	.	TRBV6-6	TGTGCCAGCAGCTTAACCCGGGACAGCTCTGGAAACACCATATATTTT	CASSLTRDSSGNTIYF
TRBJ1-1	.	.	TRBV9	TGTGCCAGCAGCGTAAGAACAGGGTGGGGCACTGAAGCTTTCTTT	CASSVRTGWGTEAFF
TRBJ1-2	TRBD1	.	TRBV19	TGTGCCAGTAGTATCCGGACAGGGGGAGTCGGCTATGGCTACACCTTC	CASSIRTGGVGYGYTF
TRBJ2-2	.	.	TRBV6-5	TGTGCCCAACCGGACAGCCTGAACACCGGGGAGCTGTTTTTT	CAQPDSLNTGELFF
TRBJ2-7	.	.	TRBV27	TGTGCCAGCAGAAGGGGACTTCTCTCCTCCTACGAGCAGTACTTC	CASRRGLLSSYEQYF
TRBJ1-1	.	.	TRBV20-1	TGCAGTGCCAGACAGGTGGGAGCTTTCTTT	CSARQVGAFF
TRBJ1-2	.	few	TRBV19	TGTGCCAGTAGTGGGACACCCACTAACTATGGCTACACCTTC	CASSGTPTNYGYTF
TRBJ2-1	TRBD2	once	TRBV10-3	TGTGCCATCAGTGAAGAGACTAGCGGGAGTGGCGATGAGCAGTTCTTC	CAISEETSGSGDEQFF
TRBJ2-2	TRBD1	few	TRBV2	TGTGCCAGCACCGCCGGGACAGGGTCCGGGGAGCTGTTTTTT	CASTAGTGSGELFF
TRBJ1-4	TRBD1	.	TRBV4-3	TGCGCCAGCAGCCCACAGGGGAGCCGGGTTAATGAAAAACTGTTTTTT	CASSPQGSRVNEKLFF
TRBJ1-1	.	.	TRBV5-1	TGCGCCAGCAGTCCTATTCTGGGGGCAGCAGAAGCTTTCTTT	CASSPILGAAEAFF